The entry that follows covers one TCR beta chain sequence. TCRdb's table, derived via immunoSEQ multiplex PCR, lists solely in-frame clones and lacks some. The sample has 110,000 or so clones, 75% to 95% seen once. The data belong to a study of T cells after somatic rescue of genetic block. The V and J ends lost 3 bases and 1 base respectively, with 12 bases between them. This CDR3 is built from 15 residues. Germline CDR1 SGHTA, CDR2 FQGNSA. The sequenced material came from peripheral blood mononuclear cells (PBMCs). The chain uses TRBV7-2 and TRBJ2-5; TRBD2 might be the D (6 bases). The receptor was isolated from a woman aged 18-30 years. CDR3 nucleotide sequence: TGTGCCAGCAGCTTTCCTAGCGCCCCCCAAGAGACCCAGTACTTC. Amino acids: CASSFPSAPQETQYF.